This T cell receptor beta chain was found in a study of PD-1 blockade in classical Hodgkin lymphoma (dated by TCRdb to the early 2020s). Context from the whole study: Nivolumab dosing was 3 mg/kg intravenously every 2 weeks, continuing until either disease progression or unacceptable toxicity. The study used CyTOF and TCR beta sequencing to define a peripheral blood immune signature of response to PD-1 blockade in classical Hodgkin lymphoma. The full study reports these points: Baseline TCR diversity was reported to be lower in newly diagnosed patients than in healthy donors and to be lower still in relapsed/refractory patients. A significant rise by C4D1 was seen in CD4+ but not CD8+ TCR diversity (p=0.0027 vs p=0.16), with the rise being most apparent in complete responders (p=0.02). Lower diversity was observed in patients in whom nivolumab was started less than 1 year after ASCT, and these patients were excluded from later analyses so that confounding by immune reconstitution would be avoided. Baseline diversity similar to that of newly diagnosed patients was observed in trial patients achieving complete response, whereas significantly lower diversity was observed in partial responders and progressors. The study was restricted to a single clinical trial cohort, and the causes of repertoire differences, possibly disease activity or prior therapy, were left undefined.

The CDR3 numbers 14 residues from cysteine through phenylalanine. Only the CDR3 part of the read is kept: 42 bases, read in frame from the first base. Deletion took 3 bases off V and 4 bases off J, with a span of 10 bases between the germline ends. According to the germline V gene, CDR1 reads MGHRA and CDR2 reads YSYEKL. To note about this clone: There is no known antigen for this receptor. There are no base qualities to consult, and no much larger clone falls within one base.

Genomic DNA was isolated using the Qiagen DNeasy kit from unsorted PBMCs as well as from negatively selected CD4+ and CD8+ fractions. Using primers that anneal to V and J segments, immunoSEQ multiplex PCR amplified the TCR beta CDR3 regions. A synthetic immune receptor repertoire was used to minimize amplification bias, and any remaining bias was removed computationally after sequencing. Under the source paper's analysis protocol: Custom Python scripts were used to quantify repertoire diversity as the Shannon entropy index. Unsorted, CD4+ and CD8+ repertoires were analyzed separately, except in combined analyses where CD4+ and CD8+ sequences were merged in silico. Clonal expansion was defined as a frequency increase of at least 2-fold after treatment compared with C1D1, and clones undetected at baseline were assigned a pseudocount of 0.5. Clones with 0 or 1 copy at C1D1 were defined as singleton clones, while clones with 2 or more copies were defined as non-singleton clones. Clones expanded in unsorted samples were annotated as CD4+, CD8+ or unknown by matching protein sequences in sorted samples from the same patient. Wilcoxon tests on paired samples were used to test changes in diversity from C1D1 to C4D1. TCRdb mirrors the immuneACCESS table, restricted to in-frame sequences. Some clones are absent from its copies; in checked studies, under half trace to an unresolved V gene, and the reason for the others is unknown. Clonal size and the V and J genes are those of that table, whereas D and trimming came from the DNA. The sample data list roughly 100,000 clones, and roughly 89% of these were observed just once. The top ten clonotypes cover roughly 19% of the sample.

The meaning of the sample's time point label: cycle 4 day 1 (C4D1), after more than five weeks of nivolumab. Relapse after autologous stem cell transplantation had occurred in all trial patients, and cohorts A, B and C were distinguished by prior brentuximab vedotin exposure. The trial cohort included fewer than 60 patients with relapsed/refractory classical Hodgkin lymphoma, and each patient had a best overall response of complete response, partial response or progressive disease. Single-agent nivolumab was administered to trial patients in the multi-cohort phase II CheckMate 205 trial. An independent review committee assessed best overall response by applying the 2007 International Working Group response criteria. Trial PBMCs were obtained immediately prior to nivolumab initiation (C1D1) and on therapy at cycle 2 day 1 and cycle 4 day 1. Peripheral blood was collected in 8 mL Vacutainer Cell Preparation Tubes, from which PBMCs were isolated by centrifugation and then cryopreserved.

The chain links TRBV4-1 with TRBJ2-1; D gene: possibly TRBD2, on 6 matching bases. This clonotype was obtained from a human donor with classical Hodgkin lymphoma. Sequencing used peripheral blood mononuclear cells (PBMCs), obtained before the fourth cycle of nivolumab. The CDR3 corresponds to CASSHAGSYNEQFF. The nucleotide sequence is TGCGCCAGCAGCCATGCCGGGAGTTACAATGAGCAGTTCTTC.